This TCR beta chain is from a study of cytomegalovirus exposure and HLA in healthy donors. Whole-study context: Counted in an early data release were approximately 80 million unique TCRs from HLA-typed donors.

Vbeta (60) and Jbeta (13) primers were used in the PCR. The repertoire was sequenced with immunoSEQ multiplex PCR; TCRdb's copy has only in-frame clones and lacks some. The sample consists of approximately 150,000 clones, approximately 80% of them appearing once. Details on this clone: The antigen remains undetermined.

Study conclusions and caveats: Testing in vitro showed a few CMV-associated chains specific for CMV antigens. Later analysis showed TCR association rates varying by HLA locus, highest for DRB1 and lowest for HLA-C.

The receptor was derived from a man aged 18 to 30 in good health and CMV-seropositive. The specimen was PBMCs.

CDR3 sequence: CASSQGQIEQFF. Written as DNA, the CDR3 is TGCGCCAGCAGCCAAGGACAGATTGAGCAGTTCTTC. The rearrangement uses TRBV4-1 and TRBJ2-1, with a weak D call TRBD1 (5 bases). Trimming cost V 1 base and J 9 bases, with 7 bases left between them. The germline gives CDR1 MGHRA, CDR2 YSYEKL. This CDR3 comprises 12 residues.